The 19 T cell receptor beta chains in this list originate from one sample, sequenced in a study of shared clonotypes between healthy human individuals. Using immunoSEQ multiplex PCR, the repertoire was profiled, and TCRdb retains in-frame clones only, with some absent. This table holds approximately 1.4 million clones, 95% to 99% found once. Sequencing used naive CD4+ T cells sorted from blood. The subset is: CD45RA+ positively selected. The source of these receptors is a man under 40 in good health.

Turning to this clone: This specimen includes other DNA sequences encoding the same CDR3. The V call is TRBV5-1, the J call TRBJ2-5; D is perhaps TRBD1 (6 bases). This CDR3 has 13 amino acids. The V gene lost 0 bases and the J gene lost 5 bases, with 8 bases spanning the gap. Germline values: CDR1 SGHRS, CDR2 YFSETQ. Here the CDR3 DNA reads TGCGCCAGCAGCTTGGGACAGGAGGAGACCCAGTACTTC. It encodes CASSLGQEETQYF.

The gene calls are TRBV2 and TRBJ2-3; no definite D call. Germline CDR1 reads SNHLY; CDR2 reads FYNNEI. CDR3 length: 14 amino acids. Between the trimmed V and J ends, which lost 7 bases and 0 bases, there was a span of 11 bases. The CDR3 nucleotides are TGTGCCAGCACCGAGCTATCCAGCACAGATACGCAGTATTTT. It specifies CASTELSSTDTQYF.

In this sample, this clone turned up once. The genes are TRBV5-4 and TRBJ1-4; no clear D. This CDR3 has 16 residues. CDR1 is SGHNT, CDR2 YYREEE, per germline (reference sequence). V dropped 4 bases and J dropped 6 bases, with 19 bases sitting between them. In nucleotides, the CDR3 is TGTGCCAGCAGCGTGCGGGCTCGGGGAGCGGATGAAAAACTGTTTTTT. This translates into CASSVRARGADEKLFF.

As concerns this clone: Other DNA variants within this sample encode the same CDR3. V gene TRBV5-1 combines with J gene TRBJ2-3, with no clear D. The CDR3 sequence is 14 residues long. Trimming stripped 0 bases from V and 0 bases from J, with 5 bases between. CDR1 is SGHRS, CDR2 YFSETQ, per germline. The CDR3 nucleotides read TGCGCCAGCAGCTTGGATGCCAGCACAGATACGCAGTATTTT. Translated, it gives CASSLDASTDTQYF.

The gene calls are TRBV29-1 and TRBJ2-1; the D gene is possibly TRBD2 (6 bases). This CDR3 is built from 14 residues. V lost 4 bases and J lost 7, with 17 bases in between. Germline V gene sequence: CDR1 SQVTM, CDR2 ANQGSEA. As DNA, the CDR3 is TGCAGCGTTGGGGCCCCCCTAGCGCGGAATGAGCAGTTCTTC. Its translation: CSVGAPLARNEQFF.

CDR3 DNA: TGTGCCAGCAGCTTCCCCGGGATACCGAAAAACGATGAGCAGTTCTTC. The encoded protein is CASSFPGIPKNDEQFF. The chain is built from TRBV7-6 and TRBJ2-1; TRBD2 is a possible D gene (5 bases). V was trimmed by 3 bases and J by 8 bases, leaving 20 bases between them. The CDR3 has 16 amino acids. Germline V gives CDR1 SGHVS, CDR2 FNYEAQ.

A remark on this clone: The sample holds other DNA sequences that translate to the same CDR3. The rearrangement links TRBV20-1 to TRBJ2-1; no firm D call. Trimming removed 3 bases from V and 3 bases from J, with 3 bases in between. Germline CDR1 is DFQATT and CDR2 is SNEGSKA (reference sequence). There are 11 residues in the CDR3. The CDR3 DNA follows: TGCAGTGCTAGTTTCTACAATGAGCAGTTCTTC. Translated, it gives CSASFYNEQFF.

The V and J genes are TRBV7-9 and TRBJ2-3, with TRBD2 as a possible D gene (6 bases). CDR3 size: 18 residues. Germline assignment: CDR1 SEHNR and CDR2 FQNEAQ (reference sequence). The ends were cut back, 1 base at V and 2 bases at J, with 19 bases in the middle. CDR3 loop: CASSLVWDSDVLTDTQYF. CDR3 nucleotide sequence: TGTGCCAGCAGCTTAGTATGGGACTCAGATGTCCTCACAGATACGCAGTATTTT.

This clone was detected a few times. The chain recombines TRBV7-9 with TRBJ2-1; TRBD1 or TRBD2 may be the D gene (5 bases each). V lost 5 bases and J lost 0, with 14 bases in between. CDR1 SEHNR and CDR2 FQNEAQ come from the germline V gene (reference sequence). The CDR3 spans 16 residues. The CDR3 spells CASSLWGMGSYNEQFF. CDR3 in DNA: TGTGCCAGCAGCCTTTGGGGGATGGGCTCCTACAATGAGCAGTTCTTC.

V and J are TRBV25-1 and TRBJ2-7, with no clear D. Germline V gene lookup returns CDR1 MGHDK and CDR2 SYGVNS. The V end was cut by 4 bases, the J end by 4 bases, with 11 bases between. This CDR3 region has 13 residues. CDR3 sequence: CASSVTQQYEQYF. In DNA, the CDR3 is TGTGCCAGCAGTGTTACCCAACAGTACGAGCAGTACTTC.

The CDR3 region is CASSQDRSLAGGEQYF. In nucleotides, the CDR3 is TGTGCCAGCAGCCAAGATCGGAGTCTAGCGGGGGGTGAGCAGTACTTC. This chain uses TRBV4-2 with TRBJ2-7, with TRBD2 matching over 11 bases. Germline V gene data show CDR1 as LGHNA and CDR2 as YNFKEQ. With 0 bases clipped from V and 7 bases from J, the junction kept 8 bases outside the gene matches. The CDR3 covers 16 residues.

This chain connects TRBV6-1 to TRBJ2-1; 10 nucleotides agree with TRBD2. This CDR3 contains 15 residues. Germline CDR1 and CDR2: MNHNS and SASEGT. J was trimmed by 4 bases and V by 6 bases; bases with no gene match: 6. In DNA, the CDR3 is TGTGCCAGCAGACTCCTAGCGGGAGTGTACAATGAGCAGTTCTTC. Translation: CASRLLAGVYNEQFF.

This clone was found once. J is TRBJ2-1 and V is TRBV6-1; no reliable D call. Germline V gene lookup returns CDR1 MNHNS and CDR2 SASEGT. The germline V and J ends were trimmed by 4 bases and 5 bases, with 9 bases remaining between them. The CDR3 contains 13 residues. The CDR3 DNA sequence: TGTGCCAGCAGTGGAATTCCAGACAATGAGCAGTTCTTC. Residues: CASSGIPDNEQFF.

The chain joins TRBV14 to TRBJ1-5; the match to TRBD1 covers 7 bases. J was trimmed by 4 bases and V by 1 base; bases with no gene match: 4. This CDR3 contains 15 residues. Germline CDR1 reads SGHDN; CDR2 reads FVKESK. This chain's CDR3 is CASSQGDRPNQPQHF. CDR3 DNA: TGTGCCAGCAGCCAAGGGGACAGACCAAATCAGCCCCAGCATTTT.

V is TRBV27 and J is TRBJ2-6; D unresolved. Germline CDR1 MNHEY, CDR2 SMNVEV (reference sequence). The CDR3 is 16 amino acids. Trimming took 1 base from V and 1 from J, leaving 8 bases between them. This CDR3 is CASSLFGVSGANVLTF. The CDR3 nucleotides are TGTGCCAGCAGTTTATTTGGGGTTTCTGGGGCCAACGTCCTGACTTTC.

The chain uses TRBV2 and TRBJ1-4; D perhaps matches TRBD1 (6 bases). Germline CDR1 SNHLY, CDR2 FYNNEI. The CDR3 length is 14 residues. V was clipped by 6 bases and J by 3 bases, with 11 bases between them. The CDR3 DNA is TGTGCCAGCAGAGACAGGAGCTCTAATGAAAAACTGTTTTTT. Amino acid sequence: CASRDRSSNEKLFF.

The rearrangement uses TRBV6-4 and TRBJ2-1, with TRBD1 as a possible D gene (5 bases). V lost 6 bases and J 8 bases, leaving 14 bases between the germline ends. The CDR3 is made up of 13 amino acids. Germline V lookup: CDR1 MRHNA, CDR2 SNTAGT. The CDR3 reads CASRANSGYEQFF. CDR3 DNA: TGTGCCAGCAGGGCAAATTCAGGGTATGAGCAGTTCTTC.

The chain's CDR3 is CASSRSHDSEQFF. The CDR3 DNA reads TGTGCCAGCTCACGTTCCCATGACAGCGAGCAGTTCTTC. The chain joins TRBV18 to TRBJ2-1, with D possibly TRBD1 on 5 matching bases. The CDR3 has 13 residues. Trimming took 4 bases from V and 10 from J, leaving 14 bases between them. Germline V gene data show CDR1 as KGHSH and CDR2 as LQKENI.

The genes are TRBV15 and TRBJ2-7; weak D call: TRBD1 (5 bases). Trimming left V 0 bases short and J 0 bases short, with 12 bases between. The germline gives CDR1 LNHNV, CDR2 YYDKDF (reference sequence). This CDR3 spans 16 amino acids. The CDR3 bases are TGTGCCACCAGCAGAGATCTCCAGGGTAGCTCCTACGAGCAGTACTTC. It translates to CATSRDLQGSSYEQYF. Filled out from reference TRBV15 and TRBJ2-7, the complete variable domain reads DAMVIQNPRYQVTQFGKPVTLSCSQTLNHNVMYWYQQKSSQAPKLLFHYYDKDFNNEADTPDNFQSRRPNTSFCFLDIRSPGLGDTAMYLCATSRDLQGSSYEQYFGPGTRLTVT.